What follows describes a single T cell receptor (beta chain). Its matching antigen is unknown. Primers: 60 Vbeta forward and 13 Jbeta reverse. TCRdb's copy holds only in-frame clones and misses some; the assay was immunoSEQ multiplex PCR. In the table there are approximately 150,000 clones, about 70% of which are singletons. The CDR3 is made up of 13 amino acids. Between the trimmed V and J ends, which lost 0 bases and 2 bases, there was a span of 4 bases. CDR1 is MNHEY, CDR2 SVGAGI, per germline. The sample comes from a study of cytomegalovirus exposure and HLA in healthy donors. Study results and limitations: The availability of immune exposure information extended only to CMV serostatus. TCR beta V- and J-gene trimming, according to a later analysis, was linked to a missense DCLRE1C variant. Reported results showed that the classifier diagnosed cytomegalovirus status with high specificity and sensitivity. What TCR beta sequences reportedly achieved was accurate prediction of HLA-A and HLA-B alleles in most subjects.

The material sequenced was PBMCs. This clonotype was obtained from a male donor in good health and CMV-seronegative. This chain joins TRBV6-5 and TRBJ1-1; D call uncertain. The CDR3 nucleotides read TGTGCCAGCAGTTACTCGTTAAACACTGAAGCTTTCTTT. Protein sequence: CASSYSLNTEAFF.